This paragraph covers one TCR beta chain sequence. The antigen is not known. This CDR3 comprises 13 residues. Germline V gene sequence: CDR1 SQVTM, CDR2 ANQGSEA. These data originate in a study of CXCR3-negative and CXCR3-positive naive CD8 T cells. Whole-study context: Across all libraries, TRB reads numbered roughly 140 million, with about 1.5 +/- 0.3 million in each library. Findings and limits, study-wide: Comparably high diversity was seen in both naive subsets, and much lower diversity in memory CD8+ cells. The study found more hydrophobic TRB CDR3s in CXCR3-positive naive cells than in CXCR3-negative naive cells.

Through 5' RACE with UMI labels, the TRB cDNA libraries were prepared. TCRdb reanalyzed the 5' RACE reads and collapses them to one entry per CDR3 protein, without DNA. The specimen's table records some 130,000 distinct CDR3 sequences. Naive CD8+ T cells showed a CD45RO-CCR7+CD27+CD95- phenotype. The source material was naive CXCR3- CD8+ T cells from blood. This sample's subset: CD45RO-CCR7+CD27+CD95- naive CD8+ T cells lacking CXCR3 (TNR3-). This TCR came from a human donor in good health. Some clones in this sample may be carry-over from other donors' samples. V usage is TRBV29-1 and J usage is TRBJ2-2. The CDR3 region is CSVLRGDTGELFF.